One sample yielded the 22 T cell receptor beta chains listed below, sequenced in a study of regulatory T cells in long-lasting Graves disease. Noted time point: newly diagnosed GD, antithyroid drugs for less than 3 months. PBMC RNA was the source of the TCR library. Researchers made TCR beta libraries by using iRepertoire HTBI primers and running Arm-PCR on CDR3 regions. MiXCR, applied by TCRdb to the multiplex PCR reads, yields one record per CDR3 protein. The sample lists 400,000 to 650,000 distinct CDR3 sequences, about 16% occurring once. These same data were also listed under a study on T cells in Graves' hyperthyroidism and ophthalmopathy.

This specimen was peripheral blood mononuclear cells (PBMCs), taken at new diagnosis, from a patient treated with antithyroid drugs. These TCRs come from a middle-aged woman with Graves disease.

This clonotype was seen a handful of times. Here the CDR3 reads CSAPTGGTYEQYF. The DNA of the CDR3 is TGCAGTGCCCCGACAGGGGGTACCTACGAGCAGTACTTC. The chain uses TRBV20-1 and TRBJ2-7; 9 nucleotides agree with TRBD1. The CDR3 runs to 13 residues. The germline gives CDR1 DFQATT, CDR2 SNEGSKA (reference sequence). The ends lost 6 bases at V and 2 bases at J; junction bases unmatched: 5.

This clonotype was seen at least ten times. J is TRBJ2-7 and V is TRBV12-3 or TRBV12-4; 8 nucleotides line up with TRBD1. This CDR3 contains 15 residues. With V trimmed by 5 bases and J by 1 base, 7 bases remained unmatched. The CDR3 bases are TGTGCCAGCAGTCTAACAGGGGGGATTTCCTACGAGCAGTACTTC. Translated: CASSLTGGISYEQYF.

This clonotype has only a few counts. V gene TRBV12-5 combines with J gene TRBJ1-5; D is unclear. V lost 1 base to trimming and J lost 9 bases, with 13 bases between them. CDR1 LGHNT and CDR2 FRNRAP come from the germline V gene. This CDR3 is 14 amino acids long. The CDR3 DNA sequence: TGTGCTAGTGGTTTGGGCGGGGAAGTCTGGCCCCAGCATTTT. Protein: CASGLGGEVWPQHF. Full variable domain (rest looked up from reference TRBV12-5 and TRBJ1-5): DARVTQTPRHKVTEMGQEVTMRCQPILGHNTVFWYRQTMMQGLELLAYFRNRAPLDDSGMPKDRFSAEMPDATLATLKIQPSEPRDSAVYFCASGLGGEVWPQHFGDGTRLSIL.

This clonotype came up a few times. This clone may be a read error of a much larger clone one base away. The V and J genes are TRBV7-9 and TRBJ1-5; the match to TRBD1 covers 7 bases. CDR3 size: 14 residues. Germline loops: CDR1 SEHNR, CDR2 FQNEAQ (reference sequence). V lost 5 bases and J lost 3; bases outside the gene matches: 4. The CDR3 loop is CASSATGNNQPQHF. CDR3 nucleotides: TGTGCCAGCAGCGCGACAGGGAACAATCAGCCCCAGCATTTT.

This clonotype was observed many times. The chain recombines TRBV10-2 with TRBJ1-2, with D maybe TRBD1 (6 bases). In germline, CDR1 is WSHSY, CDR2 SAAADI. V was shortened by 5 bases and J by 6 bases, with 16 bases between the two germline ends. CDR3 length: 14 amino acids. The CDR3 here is CASSRRYQGNGYTF. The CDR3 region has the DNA TGCGCCAGCAGTCGCCGTTATCAGGGGAATGGCTACACCTTC.

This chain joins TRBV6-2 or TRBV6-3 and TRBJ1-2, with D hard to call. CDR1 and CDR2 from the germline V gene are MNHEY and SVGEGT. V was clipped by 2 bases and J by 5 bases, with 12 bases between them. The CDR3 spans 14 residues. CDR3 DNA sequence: TGTGCCAGCAGTTACAACCGGGGAGGGTATGGCTACACCTTC. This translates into CASSYNRGGYGYTF.

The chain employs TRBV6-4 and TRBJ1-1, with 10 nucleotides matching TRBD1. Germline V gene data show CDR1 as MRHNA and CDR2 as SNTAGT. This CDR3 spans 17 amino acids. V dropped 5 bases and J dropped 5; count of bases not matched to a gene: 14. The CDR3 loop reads CASSSPALDRGGTEAFF. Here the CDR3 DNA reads TGTGCCAGCAGTTCACCGGCTTTGGACAGGGGGGGGACTGAAGCTTTCTTT.

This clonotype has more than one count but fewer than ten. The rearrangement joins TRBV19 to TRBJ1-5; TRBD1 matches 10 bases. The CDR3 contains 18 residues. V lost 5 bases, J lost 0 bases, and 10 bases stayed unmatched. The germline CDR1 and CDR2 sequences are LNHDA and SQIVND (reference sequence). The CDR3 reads CASSRQGAETYSNQPQHF. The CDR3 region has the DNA TGTGCCAGTAGTCGACAGGGGGCCGAAACTTATAGCAATCAGCCCCAGCATTTT. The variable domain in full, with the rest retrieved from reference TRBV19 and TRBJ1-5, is DGGITQSPKYLFRKEGQNVTLSCEQNLNHDAMYWYRQDPGQGLRLIYYSQIVNDFQKGDIAEGYSVSREKKESFPLTVTSAQKNPTAFYLCASSRQGAETYSNQPQHFGDGTRLSIL.

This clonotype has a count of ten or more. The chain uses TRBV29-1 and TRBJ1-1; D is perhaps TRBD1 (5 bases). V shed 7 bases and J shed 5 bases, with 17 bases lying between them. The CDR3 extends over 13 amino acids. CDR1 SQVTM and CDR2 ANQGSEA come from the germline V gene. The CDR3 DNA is TGCAGCGCCCAAGGAGGGGCTAGAACTGAAGCTTTCTTT. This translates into CSAQGGARTEAFF.

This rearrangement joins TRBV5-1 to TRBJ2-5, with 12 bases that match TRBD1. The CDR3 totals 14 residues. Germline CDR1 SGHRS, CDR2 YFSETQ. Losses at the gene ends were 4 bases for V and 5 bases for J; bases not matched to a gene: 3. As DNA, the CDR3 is TGCGCCAGCAGCGCAGGGACAGGGGGCGAGACCCAGTACTTC. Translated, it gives CASSAGTGGETQYF.

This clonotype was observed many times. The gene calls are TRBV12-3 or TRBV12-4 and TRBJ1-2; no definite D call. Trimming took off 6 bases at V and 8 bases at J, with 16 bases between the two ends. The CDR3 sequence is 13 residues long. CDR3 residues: CASSYRLTGGYTF. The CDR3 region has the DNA TGTGCCAGCAGCTACCGACTTACGGGGGGCTACACCTTC.

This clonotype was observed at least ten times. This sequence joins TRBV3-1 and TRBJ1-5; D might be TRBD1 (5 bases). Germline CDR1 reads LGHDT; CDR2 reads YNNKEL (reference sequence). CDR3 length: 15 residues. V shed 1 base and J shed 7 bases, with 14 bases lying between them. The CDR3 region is CASSQGGQGRQPQHF. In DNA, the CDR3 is TGTGCCAGCAGCCAAGGAGGGCAGGGTCGGCAGCCCCAGCATTTT.

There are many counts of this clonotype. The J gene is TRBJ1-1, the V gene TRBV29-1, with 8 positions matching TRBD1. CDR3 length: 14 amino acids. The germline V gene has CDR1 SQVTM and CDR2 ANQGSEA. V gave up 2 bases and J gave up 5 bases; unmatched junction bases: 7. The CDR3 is CSVESSGQGTEAFF. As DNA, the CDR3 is TGCAGCGTTGAATCTTCCGGACAGGGTACTGAAGCTTTCTTT.

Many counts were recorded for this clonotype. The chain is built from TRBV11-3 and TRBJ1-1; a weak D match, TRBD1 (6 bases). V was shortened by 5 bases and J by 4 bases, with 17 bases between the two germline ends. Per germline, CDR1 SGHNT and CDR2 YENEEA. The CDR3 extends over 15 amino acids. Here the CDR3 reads CASSTLQGSLTEAFF. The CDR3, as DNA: TGTGCCAGCAGCACACTACAGGGTTCCCTCACTGAAGCTTTCTTT.

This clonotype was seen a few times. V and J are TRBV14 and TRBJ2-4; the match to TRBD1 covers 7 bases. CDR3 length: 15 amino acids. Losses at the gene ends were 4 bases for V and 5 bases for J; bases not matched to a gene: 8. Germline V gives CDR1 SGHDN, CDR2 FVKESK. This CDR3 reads CASSRRRDSQNIQYF. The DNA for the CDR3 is TGTGCCAGCAGCCGCCGACGGGACAGCCAAAACATTCAGTACTTC.

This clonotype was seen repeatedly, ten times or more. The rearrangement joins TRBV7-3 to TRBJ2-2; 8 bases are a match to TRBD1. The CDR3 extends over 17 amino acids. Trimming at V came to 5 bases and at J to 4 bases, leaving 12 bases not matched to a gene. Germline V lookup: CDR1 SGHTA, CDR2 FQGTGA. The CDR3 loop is CASSPRQGSLGTGELFF. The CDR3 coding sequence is TGTGCCAGCAGCCCACGACAGGGGTCGCTGGGCACCGGGGAGCTGTTTTTT. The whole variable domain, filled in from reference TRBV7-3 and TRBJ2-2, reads GAGVSQTPSNKVTEKGKYVELRCDPISGHTALYWYRQSLGQGPEFLIYFQGTGAADDSGLPNDRFFAVRPEGSVSTLKIQRTERGDSAVYLCASSPRQGSLGTGELFFGEGSRLTVL.

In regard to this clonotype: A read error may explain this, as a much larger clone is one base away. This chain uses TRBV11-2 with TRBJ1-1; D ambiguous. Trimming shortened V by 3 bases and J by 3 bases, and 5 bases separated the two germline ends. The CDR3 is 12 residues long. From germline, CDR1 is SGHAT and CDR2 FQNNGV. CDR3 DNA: TGTGCCAGCAGCTTTGGACACACTGAAGCTTTCTTT. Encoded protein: CASSFGHTEAFF.

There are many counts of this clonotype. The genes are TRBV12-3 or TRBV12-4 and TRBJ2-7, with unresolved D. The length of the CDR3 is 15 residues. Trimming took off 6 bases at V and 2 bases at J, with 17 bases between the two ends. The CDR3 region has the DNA TGTGCCAGCAGCCAAGTGGCCTCGCCCCCCTACGAGCAGTACTTC. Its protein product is CASSQVASPPYEQYF.

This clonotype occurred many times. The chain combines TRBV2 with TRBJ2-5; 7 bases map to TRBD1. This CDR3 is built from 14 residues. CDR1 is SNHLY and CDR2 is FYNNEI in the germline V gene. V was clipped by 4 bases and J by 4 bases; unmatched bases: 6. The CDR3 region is CASSADRAGETQYF. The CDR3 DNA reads TGTGCCAGCAGTGCCGACAGGGCTGGAGAGACCCAGTACTTC.

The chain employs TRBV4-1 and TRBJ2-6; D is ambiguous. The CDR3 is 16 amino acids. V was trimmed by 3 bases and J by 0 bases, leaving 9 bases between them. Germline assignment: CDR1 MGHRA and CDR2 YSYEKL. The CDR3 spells CASSHLVISGANVLTF. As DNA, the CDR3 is TGCGCCAGCAGCCATCTGGTTATCTCTGGGGCCAACGTCCTGACTTTC.

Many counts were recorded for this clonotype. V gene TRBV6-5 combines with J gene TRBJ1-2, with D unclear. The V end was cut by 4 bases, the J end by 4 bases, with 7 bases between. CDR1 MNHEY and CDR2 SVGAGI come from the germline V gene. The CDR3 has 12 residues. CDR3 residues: CASSSQPYGYTF. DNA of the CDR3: TGTGCCAGCAGTTCCCAGCCCTATGGCTACACCTTC.

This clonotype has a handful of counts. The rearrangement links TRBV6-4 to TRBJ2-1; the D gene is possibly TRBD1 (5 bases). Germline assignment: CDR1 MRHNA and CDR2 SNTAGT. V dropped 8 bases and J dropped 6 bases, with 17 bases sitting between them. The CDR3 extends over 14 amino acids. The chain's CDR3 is CASLNVGHRNEQFF. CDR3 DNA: TGTGCCAGCCTTAATGTGGGGCACCGCAATGAGCAGTTCTTC.